The sequence of this T cell receptor (beta chain) was determined in a study of blood T cell repertoires in COVID-19. Study-level background: Samples of COVID-19 (acute and convalescent) were obtained from the United States, Italy and Spain. T cells, B-cell-depleted T cells, or PBMCs provided the cDNA or gDNA that served as material.

Authors' methods: Using reference gene primer amplification, nucleated cell counts were estimated. Profiling relied on immunoSEQ multiplex PCR, and the TCRdb table lists in-frame clones only, not all of them. Clone size and V and J calls were adopted from that table, with D and trimming inferred from the DNA. The sample lists around 110,000 clones; approximately 90% were seen once. The sequence derives from a human donor with active COVID-19. The donor label of this sample is uncertain. Sequencing was done on a sample of peripheral blood.

The CDR3 here is CASSDTENTEAFF. The CDR3 nucleotides read TGTGCCAGCAGTGACACAGAGAACACTGAAGCTTTCTTT. The chain links TRBV6-1 to TRBJ1-1, with D unresolved. The CDR3 contains 13 residues. Germline loops: CDR1 MNHNS, CDR2 SASEGT. The V and J ends lost 3 bases and 1 base respectively, with 6 bases between them.